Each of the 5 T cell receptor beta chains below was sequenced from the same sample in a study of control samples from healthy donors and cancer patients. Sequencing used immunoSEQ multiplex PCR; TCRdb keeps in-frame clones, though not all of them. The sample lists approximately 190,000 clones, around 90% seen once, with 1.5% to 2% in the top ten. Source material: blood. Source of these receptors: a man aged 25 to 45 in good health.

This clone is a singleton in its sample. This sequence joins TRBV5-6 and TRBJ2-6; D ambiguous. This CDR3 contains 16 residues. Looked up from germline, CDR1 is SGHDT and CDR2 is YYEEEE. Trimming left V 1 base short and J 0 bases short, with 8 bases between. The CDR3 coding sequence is TGTGCCAGCAGCTTGTTGAGTTTCTCTGGGGCCAACGTCCTGACTTTC. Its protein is CASSLLSFSGANVLTF.

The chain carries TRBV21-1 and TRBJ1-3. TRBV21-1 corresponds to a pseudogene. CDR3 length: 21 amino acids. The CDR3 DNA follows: TGTGCCAGCAGCAAAGTACTTGGAGCCTCCACTGGCTTCGACTCTGGAAACACCATATATTTT. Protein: CASSKVLGASTGFDSGNTIYF.

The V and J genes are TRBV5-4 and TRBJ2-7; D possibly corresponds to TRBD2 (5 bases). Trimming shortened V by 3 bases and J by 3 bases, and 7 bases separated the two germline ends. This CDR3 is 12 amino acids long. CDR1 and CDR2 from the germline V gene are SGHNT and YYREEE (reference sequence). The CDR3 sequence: CASSWENYEQYF. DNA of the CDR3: TGTGCCAGCAGCTGGGAGAACTACGAGCAGTACTTC.

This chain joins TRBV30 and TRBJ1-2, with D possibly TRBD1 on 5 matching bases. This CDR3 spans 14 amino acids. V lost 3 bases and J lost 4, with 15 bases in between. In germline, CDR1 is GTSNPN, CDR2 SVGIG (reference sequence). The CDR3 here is CAWRGTDTGYGYTF. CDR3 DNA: TGTGCCTGGAGAGGGACGGATACAGGCTATGGCTACACCTTC.

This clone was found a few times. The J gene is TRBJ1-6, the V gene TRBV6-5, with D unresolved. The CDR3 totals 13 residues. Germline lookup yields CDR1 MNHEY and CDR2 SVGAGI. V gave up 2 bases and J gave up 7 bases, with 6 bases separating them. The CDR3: CASSYGDNSPLHF. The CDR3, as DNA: TGTGCCAGCAGTTACGGCGACAATTCACCCCTCCACTTT.